The 24 T cell receptor beta chains given below trace back to one sample, sequenced in a study of CD8 T cells in ankylosing spondylitis. TCRdb reprocessed the 5' RACE reads with MiXCR, giving one entry per CDR3 protein. Found here are 250,000 to 400,000 distinct CDR3 sequences, under 14% of them singletons; the top ten hold roughly 9%. Sequenced material: blood, either unsorted or a sorted T cell fraction (not recorded which). These receptors were collected from a female donor with ankylosing spondylitis or in good health (not recorded which).

The chain carries TRBV2 and TRBJ2-1; D gene unclear. This CDR3 contains 14 residues. Germline V gives CDR1 SNHLY, CDR2 FYNNEI. Trimming stripped 4 bases from V and 9 bases from J, with 16 bases between. The CDR3: CASSGGPREAEQFF. CDR3 coding DNA: TGTGCCAGCAGTGGAGGACCCCGAGAGGCTGAGCAGTTCTTC.

This clonotype was counted ten times or more. The V call is TRBV20-1, the J call TRBJ2-1; D is unresolved. This CDR3 comprises 12 residues. In germline, CDR1 is DFQATT, CDR2 SNEGSKA (reference sequence). Trimming pared 5 bases from V and 9 bases from J, leaving 14 bases between. DNA for the CDR3: TGCAGTGCTGAGTATCCCGGGCCTGAGCAGTTCTTC. It translates to CSAEYPGPEQFF.

The sample holds many counts of this clonotype. The chain joins TRBV7-2 to TRBJ2-1; D ambiguous. The V gene's germline CDR1 is SGHTA and CDR2 FQGNSA. V dropped 5 bases and J dropped 12 bases, with 14 bases sitting between them. The length of the CDR3 is 12 residues. The CDR3 region is CASSGVKGGQFF. CDR3 nucleotide sequence: TGTGCCAGCAGCGGAGTGAAGGGCGGGCAGTTCTTC.

V usage is TRBV4-1 and J usage is TRBJ2-2; D is unclear. Germline CDR1 MGHRA, CDR2 YSYEKL. CDR3 length equals 15 residues. Trimming stripped 3 bases from V and 2 bases from J, with 10 bases between. The CDR3: CASSQYLVNTGELFF. For the CDR3, the DNA is TGCGCCAGCAGCCAGTATTTGGTAAACACCGGGGAGCTGTTTTTT.

The chain joins TRBV19 to TRBJ1-1; perhaps TRBD1 as D (6 bases). Germline CDR1 is LNHDA and CDR2 is SQIVND (reference sequence). The CDR3 has 14 amino acids. Trimming stripped 3 bases from V and 1 base from J, with 9 bases between. CDR3 DNA: TGTGCCAGTAGTATCAGAGGGGGGAACACTGAAGCTTTCTTT. Its translation: CASSIRGGNTEAFF.

Concerning this clonotype: The germline gene is not matched at one end of the junction; a read error may be the cause. This chain links TRBV10-3 with TRBJ2-5; D not certain. Germline CDR1 is ENHRY and CDR2 is SYGVKD. This CDR3 comprises 15 residues. The CDR3 region has the DNA TGTGCCATCAGTGCCGGGCTGGACCTCCAAGAGCCCCAGTACTTC. It codes for CAISAGLDLQEPQYF.

This clonotype came up many times. V gene TRBV7-2 combines with J gene TRBJ2-5; 7 bases are shared with TRBD2. The junction had 7 bases not matched to a gene; V was cut back by 3 bases and J by 0 bases. The CDR3 is 16 amino acids. CDR1 is SGHTA and CDR2 is FQGNSA in the germline V gene. The chain's CDR3 is CASSFPIGGNQETQYF. In nucleotides, the CDR3 is TGTGCCAGCAGCTTTCCTATCGGGGGGAACCAAGAGACCCAGTACTTC.

This clonotype has ten or more counts. The CDR3 spells CASSPRQGSYNEQFF. The CDR3 nucleotides read TGTGCCAGCAGCCCACGGCAGGGCTCCTACAATGAGCAGTTCTTC. This chain joins TRBV7-2 and TRBJ2-1; the D gene is possibly TRBD1 (5 bases). Trimming left V 5 bases short and J 0 bases short, with 11 bases between. The V gene's germline CDR1 is SGHTA and CDR2 FQGNSA. This CDR3 contains 15 residues. Full variable domain (remainder filled in from reference TRBV7-2 and TRBJ2-1): GAGVSQSPSNKVTEKGKDVELRCDPISGHTALYWYRQSLGQGLEFLIYFQGNSAPDKSGLPSDRFSAERTGGSVSTLTIQRTQQEDSAVYLCASSPRQGSYNEQFFGPGTRLTVL.

This clonotype was detected ten times or more. This chain joins TRBV20-1 and TRBJ1-2, with D maybe TRBD1 (6 bases). Germline CDR1 reads DFQATT; CDR2 reads SNEGSKA (reference sequence). Trimming pared 5 bases from V and 10 bases from J, leaving 20 bases between. This CDR3 spans 13 amino acids. CDR3 in amino acids: CSAGRNDRRDYTF. The CDR3 region has the DNA TGCAGTGCTGGAAGAAATGACAGGCGGGACTACACCTTC.

This clonotype was picked up many times. The chain employs TRBV24-1 and TRBJ2-7; 7 positions agree with TRBD1. Looked up from germline, CDR1 is KGHDR and CDR2 is SFDVKD. The CDR3 has 16 residues. V dropped 2 bases and J dropped 0; count of bases not matched to a gene: 6. As DNA, the CDR3 is TGTGCCACCAGTGATTCGGCCGGGACAGCCTCCTACGAGCAGTACTTC. Translated, it gives CATSDSAGTASYEQYF.

This clonotype was detected ten times or more. V gene TRBV20-1 combines with J gene TRBJ1-2; D not certain. CDR1 and CDR2 from the germline V gene are DFQATT and SNEGSKA (reference sequence). The CDR3 is 13 residues long. The V and J ends lost 5 bases and 4 bases respectively, with 14 bases between them. This CDR3 is CSAYPYAAYGYTF. The CDR3 nucleotides are TGCAGTGCTTACCCCTACGCAGCCTATGGCTACACCTTC.

In this sample, this clonotype turned up many times. V gene TRBV20-1 combines with J gene TRBJ2-7; D unresolved. Germline V gene lookup returns CDR1 DFQATT and CDR2 SNEGSKA (reference sequence). Trimming pared 1 base from V and 3 bases from J, leaving 13 bases between. The CDR3 is 14 residues long. This CDR3 is CSARAWEQGYEQYF. CDR3 DNA sequence: TGCAGTGCTAGAGCGTGGGAACAAGGCTACGAGCAGTACTTC.

This clonotype was counted many times. V is TRBV11-2 and J is TRBJ2-7; no clear D. The CDR3 loop spans 15 amino acids. Germline lookup yields CDR1 SGHAT and CDR2 FQNNGV. Trimming left V 0 bases short and J 6 bases short, with 15 bases between. CDR3 DNA sequence: TGTGCCAGCAGCTTAGAGGAGAACCTGCGAAGCGAGCAGTACTTC. Translating gives CASSLEENLRSEQYF.

This clonotype was seen a few times. This sequence joins TRBV5-1 and TRBJ2-7; TRBD1 matches at 8 bases. Germline CDR1 SGHRS, CDR2 YFSETQ. The CDR3 loop spans 13 amino acids. V was clipped by 7 bases and J by 3 bases; unmatched bases: 6. The CDR3 region is CASGLTGGYEQYF. The CDR3 nucleotides read TGCGCCAGCGGCCTTACAGGGGGCTACGAGCAGTACTTC.

This clonotype came up many times. The chain has TRBV7-8 and TRBJ1-2; D remains ambiguous. This CDR3 has 17 amino acids. V gave up 0 bases and J gave up 0 bases, with 14 bases separating them. Germline V CDR1 and CDR2: SGHVS, FQNEAQ. The CDR3 nucleotides read TGTGCCAGCAGCTTAGCCGTTGGGCAGAGAGCTAACTATGGCTACACCTTC. Translating gives CASSLAVGQRANYGYTF.

This clonotype was detected many times. The V call is TRBV27, the J call TRBJ2-7, with no clear D. Trimming removed 5 bases at V and 4 bases at J, with 15 bases between. This CDR3 is built from 14 residues. Looked up from germline, CDR1 is MNHEY and CDR2 is SMNVEV (reference sequence). The CDR3 DNA follows: TGTGCCAGCAGTACCGGAGTAGGTATATACGAGCAGTACTTC. Encoded protein: CASSTGVGIYEQYF.

This clonotype was seen ten or more times. The CDR3 coding sequence is TGTGCCAGCAGCTTATCCCGGGCTAACTATGGCTACACCTTC. Protein sequence: CASSLSRANYGYTF. The rearrangement links TRBV7-2 to TRBJ1-2; no clear D. This CDR3 spans 14 amino acids. CDR1 SGHTA and CDR2 FQGNSA come from the germline V gene. V shed 2 bases and J shed 0 bases, with 7 bases lying between them.

This clonotype was observed at least ten times. The chain recombines TRBV20-1 with TRBJ1-1; TRBD1 agrees at 9 bases. The CDR3 contains 13 residues. Germline CDR1 is DFQATT and CDR2 is SNEGSKA (reference sequence). Trimming at V came to 5 bases and at J to 1 base, leaving 2 bases not matched to a gene. The chain's CDR3 is CSAADRGNTEAFF. CDR3 DNA sequence: TGCAGTGCTGCGGACAGGGGGAACACTGAAGCTTTCTTT.

This clonotype was observed at least ten times. This chain joins TRBV5-1 and TRBJ1-1; tentatively, D is TRBD1 (5 bases). CDR1 and CDR2 from the germline V gene are SGHRS and YFSETQ. CDR3 length: 14 amino acids. Trimming removed 0 bases at V and 9 bases at J, with 15 bases between. The CDR3 DNA sequence: TGCGCCAGCAGCTTGGCGGTCAGGGCGCCACAAGCTTTCTTT. Translating gives CASSLAVRAPQAFF.

There are many counts of this clonotype. The chain is built from TRBV4-3 and TRBJ2-1, with TRBD2 matching over 15 bases. Trimming at V came to 1 base and at J to 9 bases, leaving 7 bases not matched to a gene. The CDR3 is made up of 17 amino acids. Germline lookup yields CDR1 LGHNA and CDR2 YSLEER. The CDR3 loop reads CASSQAGTSGRSSEQFF. Written as DNA, the CDR3 is TGCGCCAGCAGCCAAGCCGGGACTAGCGGGAGGAGTAGTGAGCAGTTCTTC.

This clonotype occurred a few times. The genes are TRBV2 and TRBJ2-1, with D uncertain. Deletions cut 6 bases from V and 10 bases from J, with 13 bases between. The CDR3 totals 12 residues. CDR1 and CDR2 (germline): SNHLY, FYNNEI. Here the CDR3 DNA reads TGTGCCAGCAGCTCGGAGAGTTACGAGCAGTTCTTC. Translation gives CASSSESYEQFF. Complete variable domain (other parts from reference TRBV2 and TRBJ2-1): EPEVTQTPSHQVTQMGQEVILRCVPISNHLYFYWYRQILGQKVEFLVSFYNNEISEKSEIFDDQFSVERPDGSNFTLKIRSTKLEDSAMYFCASSSESYEQFFGPGTRLTVL.

This clonotype has at least ten counts. The chain carries TRBV5-1 and TRBJ1-2; the D is unclear. This CDR3 has 12 residues. From germline, CDR1 is SGHRS and CDR2 YFSETQ. V lost 1 base and J lost 6, with 7 bases in between. The CDR3 bases are TGCGCCAGCAGCTTGTCAAACGATGGCTACACCTTC. It translates to CASSLSNDGYTF.

V gene TRBV7-2 combines with J gene TRBJ1-5; D perhaps matches TRBD1 (5 bases). V gave up 6 bases and J gave up 7 bases, with 13 bases separating them. This CDR3 comprises 13 residues. Germline assignment: CDR1 SGHTA and CDR2 FQGNSA. This CDR3 is CASRGGLGQPQHF. Written as DNA, the CDR3 is TGTGCCAGCAGGGGGGGATTGGGGCAGCCCCAGCATTTT.

This clonotype was seen many times. The V call is TRBV27, the J call TRBJ2-3; 8 nucleotides match TRBD2. The CDR3 has 15 amino acids. Trimming removed 3 bases from V and 2 bases from J; junction bases left unmatched: 4. The germline gives CDR1 MNHEY, CDR2 SMNVEV (reference sequence). CDR3 protein: CASSFSSGFTDTQYF. As DNA, the CDR3 is TGTGCCAGCAGTTTCTCTAGCGGGTTCACAGATACGCAGTATTTT.